This T cell receptor (beta chain) was identified during a study of blood T cell repertoires in COVID-19. For the study at large: PBMCs, B-cell-depleted T cells, or T cells were the source of the cDNA or gDNA that made up the material.

Sequencing was performed with immunoSEQ multiplex PCR; in TCRdb, only in-frame clones are kept and a portion is missing. The profile covers around 400,000 clones, with 88% appearing a single time and 1.4% to 1.5% taken by the ten largest. Trimming removed 2 bases from V and 0 bases from J, with 15 bases in between. The CDR3 spans 16 residues. Germline V gene sequence: CDR1 SGHRS, CDR2 YFSETQ. This clone was found a few times. The age range of participants was about 18 to 100 years, with residence in about two dozen US areas. Clinical histories supplied by participants themselves formed the basis of cohort assignment.

V usage is TRBV5-1 and J usage is TRBJ2-7; D gene unclear. The sequenced material came from PBMCs or T cells enriched from blood (not recorded which). The sequence was collected from a woman younger than 35 who had been exposed to COVID-19. The CDR3 reads CASSLDVARSSYEQYF. In nucleotides, the CDR3 is TGCGCCAGCAGCTTAGATGTGGCCAGAAGCTCCTACGAGCAGTACTTC. Drawing the rest from reference TRBV5-1 and TRBJ2-7, the complete variable domain is KAGVTQTPRYLIKTRGQQVTLSCSPISGHRSVSWYQQTPGQGLQFLFEYFSETQRNKGNFPGRFSGRQFSNSRSEMNVSTLELGDSALYLCASSLDVARSSYEQYFGPGTRLTVT.